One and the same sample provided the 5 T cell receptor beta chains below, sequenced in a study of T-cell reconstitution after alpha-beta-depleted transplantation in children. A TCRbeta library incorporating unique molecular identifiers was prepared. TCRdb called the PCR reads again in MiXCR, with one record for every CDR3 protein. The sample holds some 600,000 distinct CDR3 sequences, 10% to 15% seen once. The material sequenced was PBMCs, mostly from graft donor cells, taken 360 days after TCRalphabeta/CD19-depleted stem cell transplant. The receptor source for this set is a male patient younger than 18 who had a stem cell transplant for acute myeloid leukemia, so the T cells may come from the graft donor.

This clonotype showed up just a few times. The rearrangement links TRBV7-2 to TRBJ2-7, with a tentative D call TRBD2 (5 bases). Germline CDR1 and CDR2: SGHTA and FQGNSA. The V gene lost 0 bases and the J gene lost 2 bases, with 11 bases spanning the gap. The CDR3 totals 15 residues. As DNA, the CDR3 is TGTGCCAGCAGCTTAGCCGTGGGAGACCCCTACGAGCAGTACTTC. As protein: CASSLAVGDPYEQYF.

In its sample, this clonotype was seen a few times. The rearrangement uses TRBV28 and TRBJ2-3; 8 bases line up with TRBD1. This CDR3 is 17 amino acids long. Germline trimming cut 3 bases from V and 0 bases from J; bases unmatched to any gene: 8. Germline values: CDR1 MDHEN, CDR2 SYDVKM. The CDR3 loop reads CASSFQQGEVSTDTQYF. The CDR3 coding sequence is TGTGCCAGCAGTTTCCAACAGGGGGAGGTTAGCACAGATACGCAGTATTTT.

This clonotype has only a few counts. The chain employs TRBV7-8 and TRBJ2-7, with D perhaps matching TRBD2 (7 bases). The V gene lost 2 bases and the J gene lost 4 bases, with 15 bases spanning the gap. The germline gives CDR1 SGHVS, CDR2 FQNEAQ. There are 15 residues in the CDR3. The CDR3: CASSLRRGPLYEQYF. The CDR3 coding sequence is TGTGCCAGCAGCTTAAGGCGGGGGCCCCTGTACGAGCAGTACTTC.

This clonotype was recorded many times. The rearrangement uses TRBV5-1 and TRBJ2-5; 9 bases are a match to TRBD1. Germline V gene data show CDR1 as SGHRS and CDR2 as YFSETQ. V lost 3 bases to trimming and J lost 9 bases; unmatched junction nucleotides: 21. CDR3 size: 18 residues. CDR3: CASSSGTGTGPDNGAQYF. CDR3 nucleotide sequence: TGCGCCAGCAGCTCTGGCACCGGGACAGGGCCTGATAACGGGGCCCAGTACTTC.

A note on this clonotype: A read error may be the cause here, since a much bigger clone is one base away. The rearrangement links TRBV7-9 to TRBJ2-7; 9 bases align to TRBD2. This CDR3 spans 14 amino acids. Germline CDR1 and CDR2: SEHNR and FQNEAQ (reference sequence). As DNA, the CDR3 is TGTGCCAGCACCACCGGGACTAGCACCTACGAGGAGTACTTC. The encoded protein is CASTTGTSTYEEYF.